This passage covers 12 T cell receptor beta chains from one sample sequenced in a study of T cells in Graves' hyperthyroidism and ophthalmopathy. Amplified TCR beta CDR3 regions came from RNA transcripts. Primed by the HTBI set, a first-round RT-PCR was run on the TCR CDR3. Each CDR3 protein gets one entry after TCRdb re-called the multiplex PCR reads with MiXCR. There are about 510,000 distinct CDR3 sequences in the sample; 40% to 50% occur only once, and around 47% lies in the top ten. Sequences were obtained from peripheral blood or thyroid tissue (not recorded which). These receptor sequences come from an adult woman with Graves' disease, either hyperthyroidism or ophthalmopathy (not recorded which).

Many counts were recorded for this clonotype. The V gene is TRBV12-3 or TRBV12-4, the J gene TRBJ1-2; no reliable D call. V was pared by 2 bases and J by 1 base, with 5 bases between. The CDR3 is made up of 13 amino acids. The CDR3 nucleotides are TGTGCCAGCAGTTTACGCCTTAACTATGGCTACACCTTC. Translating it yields CASSLRLNYGYTF.

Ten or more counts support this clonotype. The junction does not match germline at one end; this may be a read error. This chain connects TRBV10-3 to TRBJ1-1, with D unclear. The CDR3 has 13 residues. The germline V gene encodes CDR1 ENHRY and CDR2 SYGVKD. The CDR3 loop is CAVSPAGNTEAFF. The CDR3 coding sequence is TGTGCCGTCAGCCCCGCAGGGAACACTGAAGCTTTCTTT.

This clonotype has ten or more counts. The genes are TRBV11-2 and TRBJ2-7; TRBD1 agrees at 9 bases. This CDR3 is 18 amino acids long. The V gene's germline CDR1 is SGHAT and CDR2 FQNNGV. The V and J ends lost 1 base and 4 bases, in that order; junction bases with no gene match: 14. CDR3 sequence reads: CASSLGGTGTGIGYEQYF. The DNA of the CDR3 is TGTGCCAGCAGCTTAGGCGGAACCGGGACAGGGATCGGGTACGAGCAGTACTTC. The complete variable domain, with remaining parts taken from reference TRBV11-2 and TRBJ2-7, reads EAGVAQSPRYKIIEKRQSVAFWCNPISGHATLYWYQQILGQGPKLLIQFQNNGVVDDSQLPKDRFSAERLKGVDSTLKIQPAKLEDSAVYLCASSLGGTGTGIGYEQYFGPGTRLTVT.

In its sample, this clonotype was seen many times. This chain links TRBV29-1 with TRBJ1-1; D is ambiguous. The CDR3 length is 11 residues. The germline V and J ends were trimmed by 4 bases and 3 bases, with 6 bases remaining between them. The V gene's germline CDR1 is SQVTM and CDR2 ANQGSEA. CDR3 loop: CSVVGYTEAFF. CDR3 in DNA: TGCAGCGTTGTGGGGTACACTGAAGCTTTCTTT.

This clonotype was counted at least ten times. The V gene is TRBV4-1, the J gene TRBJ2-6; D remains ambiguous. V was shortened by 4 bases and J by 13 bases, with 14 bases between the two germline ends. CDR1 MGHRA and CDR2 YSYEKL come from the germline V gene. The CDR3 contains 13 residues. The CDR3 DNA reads TGCGCCAGCAGCCGGGTCGTTGGTCCTGTCCTGACTTTC. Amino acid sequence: CASSRVVGPVLTF.

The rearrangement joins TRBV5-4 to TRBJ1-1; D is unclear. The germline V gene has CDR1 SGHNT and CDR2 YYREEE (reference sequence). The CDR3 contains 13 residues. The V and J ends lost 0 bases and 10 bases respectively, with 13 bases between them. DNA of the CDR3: TGTGCCAGCAGCTTGGATGGGGAACAGATAGCTTTCTTT. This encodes CASSLDGEQIAFF.

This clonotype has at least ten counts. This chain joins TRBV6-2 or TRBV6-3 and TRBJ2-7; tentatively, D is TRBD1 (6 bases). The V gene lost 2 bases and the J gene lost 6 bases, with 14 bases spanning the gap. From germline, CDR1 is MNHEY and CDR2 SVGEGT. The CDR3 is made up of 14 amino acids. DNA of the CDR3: TGTGCCAGCAGTTACCGGCAGGGGCTCAGCGAGCAGTACTTC. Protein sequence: CASSYRQGLSEQYF.

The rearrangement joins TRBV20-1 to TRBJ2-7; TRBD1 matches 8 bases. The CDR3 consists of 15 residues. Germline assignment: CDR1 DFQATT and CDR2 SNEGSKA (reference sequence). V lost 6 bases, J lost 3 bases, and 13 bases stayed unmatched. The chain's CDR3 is CSASLDRAEFYEQYF. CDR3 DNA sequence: TGCAGTGCAAGCCTGGACAGGGCGGAATTCTACGAGCAGTACTTC.

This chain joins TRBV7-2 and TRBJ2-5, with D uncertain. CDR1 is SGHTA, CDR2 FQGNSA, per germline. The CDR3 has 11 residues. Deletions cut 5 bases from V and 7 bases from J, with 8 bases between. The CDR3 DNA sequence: TGTGCCAGCAGCGCAAGGGTGACCCAGTACTTC. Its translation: CASSARVTQYF.

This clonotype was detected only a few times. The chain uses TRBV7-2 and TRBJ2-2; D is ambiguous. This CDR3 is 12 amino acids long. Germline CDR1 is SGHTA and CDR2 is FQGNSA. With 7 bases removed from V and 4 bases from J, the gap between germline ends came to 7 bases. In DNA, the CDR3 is TGTGCCAGCAACCATGGCACCGGGGAGCTGTTTTTT. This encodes CASNHGTGELFF.

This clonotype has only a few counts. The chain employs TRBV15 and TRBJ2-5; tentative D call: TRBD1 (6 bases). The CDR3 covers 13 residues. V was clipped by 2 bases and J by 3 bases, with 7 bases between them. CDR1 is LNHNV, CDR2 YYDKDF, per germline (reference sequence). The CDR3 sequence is CATSRSGEETQYF. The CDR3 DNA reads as TGTGCCACCAGCAGATCAGGGGAAGAGACCCAGTACTTC.

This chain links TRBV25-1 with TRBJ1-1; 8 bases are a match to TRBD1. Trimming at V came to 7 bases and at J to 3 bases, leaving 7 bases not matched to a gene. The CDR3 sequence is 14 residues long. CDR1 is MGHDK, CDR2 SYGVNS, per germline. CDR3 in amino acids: CASIGTGLHTEAFF. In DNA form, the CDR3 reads TGTGCCAGCATCGGGACAGGACTACACACTGAAGCTTTCTTT.